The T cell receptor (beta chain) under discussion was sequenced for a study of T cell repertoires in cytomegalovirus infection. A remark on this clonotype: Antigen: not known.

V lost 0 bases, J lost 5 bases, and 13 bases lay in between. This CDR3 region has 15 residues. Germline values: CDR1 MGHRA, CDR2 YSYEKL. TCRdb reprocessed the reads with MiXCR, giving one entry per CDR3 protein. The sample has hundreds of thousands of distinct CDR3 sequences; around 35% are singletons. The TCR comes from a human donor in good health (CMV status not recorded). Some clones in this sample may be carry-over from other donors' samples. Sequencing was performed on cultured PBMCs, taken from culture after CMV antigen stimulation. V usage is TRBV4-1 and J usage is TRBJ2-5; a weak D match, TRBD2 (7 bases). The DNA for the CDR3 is TGCGCCAGCAGCCAAGATATTCGGGGGGCCGAGACCCAGTACTTC. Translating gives CASSQDIRGAETQYF.